A selection of T cell receptor beta chains follows, all from one sample in a study of cytomegalovirus exposure and HLA in healthy donors. The assay was immunoSEQ multiplex PCR, and TCRdb's table has in-frame clones only and misses some. Among approximately 230,000 clones, about 90% were seen once, and the ten largest hold about 12%. Sequenced: PBMCs. Every receptor here comes from a young man in good health and CMV-seropositive. The CDR3 runs from the conserved cysteine through the conserved F or W. The D gene is left open where the match is weak. Not every row has a clone size; where given, it reads once, few, many or a size class.

size: .; D: TRBD1; J: TRBJ1-2; V: TRBV28; length: 15; CDR3: CASRHPGQGTGGYTF; DNA: TGTGCCAGCAGGCACCCGGGACAGGGAACGGGTGGCTACACCTTC
size: .; D: TRBD1; J: TRBJ1-5; V: TRBV28; length: 16; CDR3: CASIPSGQVPSQPQHF; DNA: TGTGCCAGCATTCCCTCGGGACAGGTGCCCTCTCAGCCCCAGCATTTT
size: once; D: .; J: TRBJ2-3; V: TRBV6-6; length: 11; CDR3: CASTSGHTQYF; DNA: TGTGCCAGCACTAGTGGCCATACGCAGTATTTT
size: .; D: TRBD2; J: TRBJ2-3; V: TRBV30; length: 14; CDR3: CAWSMLAGGDTQYF; DNA: TGTGCCTGGAGTATGCTAGCGGGAGGAGATACGCAGTATTTT
size: .; D: TRBD2; J: TRBJ2-1; V: TRBV5-4; length: 16; CDR3: CASSSASGSTYNEQFF; DNA: TGTGCCAGCAGCTCGGCTAGCGGGAGTACCTACAATGAGCAGTTCTTC
size: .; D: .; J: TRBJ1-5; V: TRBV28; length: 14; CDR3: CASSLRLGNQPQHF; DNA: TGTGCCAGCAGTTTAAGATTAGGCAATCAGCCCCAGCATTTT
size: once; D: .; J: TRBJ1-3; V: TRBV4-1; length: 16; CDR3: CASSRGEGLGVNTIYF; DNA: TGCGCCAGCAGCCGGGGAGAGGGACTGGGGGTGAACACCATATATTTT
size: .; D: TRBD1; J: TRBJ1-2; V: TRBV6-5; length: 15; CDR3: CASSYSIQGAVGYTF; DNA: TGTGCCAGCAGTTACTCGATACAGGGGGCAGTTGGCTACACCTTC
size: many; D: .; J: TRBJ2-7; V: TRBV4-1; length: 17; CDR3: CASSQEPPGHGSYEQYF; DNA: TGCGCCAGCAGCCAAGAGCCGCCCGGACACGGGTCCTACGAGCAGTACTTC
size: .; D: .; J: TRBJ1-4; V: TRBV25-1; length: 13; CDR3: CASSRETNEKLFF; DNA: TGTGCCAGCAGCAGGGAAACTAATGAAAAACTGTTTTTT